The clone carrying this T cell receptor (beta chain) has more than one count but fewer than ten. In germline, CDR1 is GTSNPN, CDR2 SVGIG (reference sequence). The junction had 6 bases not matched to a gene; V was cut back by 4 bases and J by 3 bases. This CDR3 contains 14 residues. The data belong to a study of shared clonotypes between healthy human individuals. Clones were read by immunoSEQ multiplex PCR, and TCRdb kept only the in-frame ones, dropping some. The table shows over a million clones, with 70% to 80% occurring only once. Material for sequencing was memory CD4+ T cells from PBMCs. Specified subset: CD45RA-negative fraction. V and J are TRBV30 and TRBJ1-5; 7 bases are a match to TRBD1. The receptor was derived from a man younger than 30 in good health. Some clones in this sample may be carry-over from other donors' samples. The CDR3 reads CAWTLTGANQPQHF. The CDR3 DNA reads as TGTGCCTGGACACTAACAGGGGCCAATCAGCCCCAGCATTTT.